The entry that follows covers one TCR beta chain sequence. Antigen unknown. Germline V gene sequence: CDR1 LNHNV, CDR2 YYDKDF (reference sequence). CDR3 length: 15 residues. The V gene lost 0 bases and the J gene lost 3 bases, with 12 bases spanning the gap. This sample is drawn from a study of shared clonotypes between healthy human individuals. Study-wide background: Donors had three CD4 naive, three CD4 memory, two CD8 naive and one CD8 memory plate apiece. Study-wide findings and caveats: Naive subsets tended to show greater estimated richness than memory subsets.

TCRdb keeps only in-frame clones here, not all; method: immunoSEQ multiplex PCR. The sample holds some 1,600,000 clones, roughly 98% seen once. This chain uses TRBV15 with TRBJ2-7; D may be TRBD2 (5 bases). This TCR was recovered from a man between 25 and 39 years old in good health. The sequenced sample consisted of naive CD4+ T cells sorted from blood. As to subset: CD45RA+ positively selected. CDR3 DNA sequence: TGTGCCACCAGCAGAGATCCCCGGGGTGTCTACGAGCAGTACTTC. Translated, it gives CATSRDPRGVYEQYF.